This is a list of T cell receptor beta chains from one sample in a study of cytomegalovirus exposure and HLA in healthy donors. The method was immunoSEQ multiplex PCR; TCRdb's version includes in-frame clones alone and lacks a portion of them. This table holds 200,000 to 250,000 clones, around 85% found once. Sample: PBMCs. The receptors were gathered from a human donor in good health. CDR3s include the opening cysteine and the closing phenylalanine or tryptophan. The D gene is left open where the match is weak. Clone size appears in some rows only: once, few, many, or a class for an expanded clone.

D	V	J	size	DNA	CDR3
-	TRBV9	TRBJ2-3	few	TGTGCCAGCAGCGTAGTCGGTGAACCAAGCACAGATACGCAGTATTTT	CASSVVGEPSTDTQYF
-	TRBV14	TRBJ2-7	-	TGTGCCAGCAGCCAAGATCCCGCCGGGTACGAGCAGTACTTC	CASSQDPAGYEQYF
-	TRBV5-8	TRBJ2-2	few	TGTGCCAGCAGCTTGGACCTAGCGCGCACCGGGGAGCTGTTTTTT	CASSLDLARTGELFF
-	TRBV13	TRBJ2-7	-	TGTGCCAGCAGCCCCGAGGGAGCCTACGAGCAGTACTTC	CASSPEGAYEQYF
-	TRBV27	TRBJ2-7	-	TGTGCCAGCAGTTCCAGACAGACCTACGAGCAGTACTTC	CASSSRQTYEQYF
TRBD1	TRBV19	TRBJ2-7	-	TGTGCCAGTAGTGTGTGGGGCGACAGGGGAACCTACGAGCAGTACTTC	CASSVWGDRGTYEQYF
TRBD1	TRBV7-9	TRBJ1-2	-	TGTGCCAGCAGCGAACAGACAGGGATCTATGGCTACACCTTC	CASSEQTGIYGYTF
-	TRBV7-9	TRBJ2-1	-	TGTGCCAGCAGCTTAGGCGGTGAGCAGTTCTTC	CASSLGGEQFF
-	TRBV7-2	TRBJ2-5	-	TGTGCCAGCAGCAGAGGAGGGCTAGCCCAAGAGACCCAGTACTTC	CASSRGGLAQETQYF
-	TRBV29-1	TRBJ1-2	-	TGCAGCGTTCGACAGGACCTAGGGGCCTATGGCTACACCTTC	CSVRQDLGAYGYTF
TRBD1	TRBV7-2	TRBJ2-7	-	TGTGCCAGCAGCTTAGTAGAGGGGGCACGGGAGCAGTACTTC	CASSLVEGAREQYF
TRBD1	TRBV28	TRBJ2-1	-	TGTGCCAGCGTCAGGGGGTCTAGCTCCTACAATGAGCAGTTCTTC	CASVRGSSSYNEQFF
-	TRBV28	TRBJ2-4	-	TGTGCCAGCAGTTTACGGGGGGCCAAAAACATTCAGTACTTC	CASSLRGAKNIQYF
-	TRBV6-5	TRBJ1-6	-	TGTGCCAGCAGGCGAAACACAGATTCACCCCTCCACTTT	CASRRNTDSPLHF
-	TRBV19	TRBJ2-7	-	TGTGCCAGTAGGGCTCAGGGTAACGAGCAGTACTTC	CASRAQGNEQYF
TRBD1	TRBV2	TRBJ1-4	-	TGTGCCAGCAGTCCCCCCGATAGGACAGGGGTGGGTGAAAAACTGTTTTTT	CASSPPDRTGVGEKLFF
-	TRBV5-1	TRBJ2-3	-	TGCGCCAGCAGCTTGGCAGGGTCTAGCACAGATACGCAGTATTTT	CASSLAGSSTDTQYF
TRBD1	TRBV7-9	TRBJ2-7	-	TGTGCCAGCAGCCCCAGTAGGGGGACAGGCTATTACTACGAGCAGTACTTC	CASSPSRGTGYYYEQYF
-	TRBV28	TRBJ2-7	-	TGTGCCAGCAGTTTAACCGCGGGACAGATGTACTTC	CASSLTAGQMYF
-	TRBV18	TRBJ1-1	-	TGTGCCAGCTCACGGGGGGTTCGGAACACTGAAGCTTTCTTT	CASSRGVRNTEAFF
TRBD2	TRBV7-9	TRBJ2-3	-	TGTGCCAGCAGCTCGAGCGGGAGGGTCACAGATACGCAGTATTTT	CASSSSGRVTDTQYF
TRBD2	TRBV6-1	TRBJ2-1	-	TGTGCCAGCAGTGAAGGGGGGATAGCGGGAGCTGAGCAGTTCTTC	CASSEGGIAGAEQFF
TRBD1	TRBV5-4	TRBJ2-2	-	TGTGCCAGCAGCTTGGACAGGGGGCGTACCGGGGAGCTGTTTTTT	CASSLDRGRTGELFF
TRBD2	TRBV6-5	TRBJ2-5	-	TGTGCCAGCAGTTACCGGACTAGCGGCCAAGAGACCCAGTACTTC	CASSYRTSGQETQYF
TRBD2	TRBV7-6	TRBJ2-3	-	TGTGCCAGCAGCTTAGGGGCGGGTAGCGGGAGGGCCGCAGATACGCAGTATTTT	CASSLGAGSGRAADTQYF
-	TRBV18	TRBJ1-1	-	TGTGCCAGCTCACGTACGAGGGGGACCATGAACACTGAAGCTTTCTTT	CASSRTRGTMNTEAFF
-	TRBV27	TRBJ1-2	-	TGTGCCAGCAGTTTAAGACGGGACTATGGCTACACCTTC	CASSLRRDYGYTF
-	TRBV28	TRBJ2-7	-	TGTGCCAGCAGAGTTTTGGGGGGGGGCACGTACGAGCAGTACTTC	CASRVLGGGTYEQYF
TRBD2	TRBV5-1	TRBJ2-3	few	TGCGCCAGCAGCTCTACAACACTAGCGGGAGGCACAGATACGCAGTATTTT	CASSSTTLAGGTDTQYF
TRBD2	TRBV19	TRBJ2-1	-	TGTGCCAGTAGTATAAGATCGACTAGCGGGGGGCATGAGCAGTTCTTC	CASSIRSTSGGHEQFF
-	TRBV5-6	TRBJ2-5	-	TGTGCCAGCAGCTTGCTCCAGCAAGAGACCCAGTACTTC	CASSLLQQETQYF
TRBD1	TRBV6-1	TRBJ1-2	-	TGTGCCAGCAGTGAAACAGGGGTCTCTGGCTACACCTTC	CASSETGVSGYTF
TRBD1	TRBV9	TRBJ2-7	-	TGTGCCAGCAGCGTAGGATGGGACAGGGTCTACGAGCAGTACTTC	CASSVGWDRVYEQYF
TRBD1	TRBV2	TRBJ2-7	-	TGTGCCAGCACCGGACAGGGCTACGAGCAGTACTTC	CASTGQGYEQYF
-	TRBV6-1	TRBJ2-3	-	TGTGCCAGCAGTGAAGCGCGGGTGGGGGGAACTACGCAGTATTTT	CASSEARVGGTTQYF
-	TRBV2	TRBJ1-6	-	TGTGCCACCGAGGACAGATCCTATAATTCACCCCTCCACTTT	CATEDRSYNSPLHF
-	TRBV25-1	TRBJ1-2	-	TGTGCCAGCAGTGAACGGGGGGGTTTCTATGGCTACACCTTC	CASSERGGFYGYTF
-	TRBV18	TRBJ2-1	-	TGTGCCAGCTCGGTCCACAGAGACAATGAGCAGTTCTTC	CASSVHRDNEQFF
-	TRBV27	TRBJ1-1	-	TGTGCCAGCAGTTTATCGGGCACGCGCAGTAAGAACACTGAAGCTTTCTTT	CASSLSGTRSKNTEAFF
-	TRBV6-6	TRBJ1-1	-	TGTGCCAGCACCCCGCTGGGACATTCGAACACTGAAGCTTTCTTT	CASTPLGHSNTEAFF
TRBD1	TRBV6-6	TRBJ2-7	-	TGTGCCAGCAGCCAAACCGCCGGGACAGGGTTTGGAGAGCAGTACTTC	CASSQTAGTGFGEQYF
-	TRBV2	TRBJ2-3	-	TGTGCCAGCACCGAGAAAGGGGCAGATACGCAGTATTTT	CASTEKGADTQYF
TRBD2	TRBV7-6	TRBJ2-5	-	TGTGCCAGCAGCTTAGCGGCGGGGCGGGAGTACCAAGAGACCCAGTACTTC	CASSLAAGREYQETQYF